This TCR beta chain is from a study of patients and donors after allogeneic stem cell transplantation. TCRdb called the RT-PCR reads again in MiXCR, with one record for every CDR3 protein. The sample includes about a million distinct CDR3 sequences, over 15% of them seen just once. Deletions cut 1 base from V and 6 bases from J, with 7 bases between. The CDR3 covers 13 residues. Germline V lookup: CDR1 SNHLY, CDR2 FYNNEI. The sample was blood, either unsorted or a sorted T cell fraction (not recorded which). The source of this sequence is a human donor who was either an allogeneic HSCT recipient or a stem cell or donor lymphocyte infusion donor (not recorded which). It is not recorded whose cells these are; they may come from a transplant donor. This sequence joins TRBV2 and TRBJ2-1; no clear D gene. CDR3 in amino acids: CASSEVGSNEQFF. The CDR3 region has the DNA TGTGCCAGCAGTGAAGTAGGTAGCAATGAGCAGTTCTTC.